The rows below give T cell receptor beta chains drawn from one sample of a study of T cells in Graves' hyperthyroidism and ophthalmopathy. A single record per CDR3 protein comes from TCRdb applying MiXCR to the multiplex PCR reads. The data contain 300,000 or so distinct CDR3 sequences, roughly 17% of them singletons. The sequenced sample was blood. Receptor source: a man in his thirties or forties with Graves' hyperthyroidism. CDR3s include the opening cysteine and the closing phenylalanine or tryptophan. D genes are given only for firm matches. A clone size is listed for some rows: how often the clone was seen (once, few, many), or a class if it is expanded.

V gene,D gene,J gene,clone size,CDR3 DNA,CDR3 protein
TRBV20-1,-,TRBJ2-1,-,TGCAGTGCCGACCCGGGGACGTCCTACAATGAGCAGTTCTTC,CSADPGTSYNEQFF
TRBV7-9,TRBD1,TRBJ2-5,few,TGTGCCAGCAGCCCCCCGACAGGGATGGAGACCCAGTACTTC,CASSPPTGMETQYF
TRBV6-1,-,TRBJ2-7,many,TGTGCCAGCAGTTATATTGGGTCCTACGAGCAGTACTTC,CASSYIGSYEQYF
TRBV12-3/TRBV12-4,-,TRBJ2-3,-,TGTGCCAGCAGCACCCCGGGCCGCGATACGCAGTATTTT,CASSTPGRDTQYF
TRBV20-1,TRBD2,TRBJ2-7,many,TGCAGTGCTAGTGCCCCTAGCGGGAGGGCATTTGAGCAGTACTTC,CSASAPSGRAFEQYF
TRBV7-9,-,TRBJ1-1,few,TGTGCCAGCAGCCCTATCACAGACACTGAAGCTTTCTTT,CASSPITDTEAFF
TRBV29-1,-,TRBJ1-1,few,TGCAGCGTTGTCAAGAACACTGAAGCTTTCTTT,CSVVKNTEAFF
TRBV19,TRBD2,TRBJ2-7,few,TGTGCCAGTAGTGTCCGCGGGGGGACCTACGAGCAGTACTTC,CASSVRGGTYEQYF
TRBV29-1,-,TRBJ2-1,few,TGCAGCGTTGTACGTATGGAGCAGTTCTTC,CSVVRMEQFF
TRBV27,-,TRBJ1-1,many,TGTGCCAGCAGTCTCGAACCTTTCCCCCGGGCTGAAGCTTTCTTT,CASSLEPFPRAEAFF
TRBV5-5,TRBD2,TRBJ2-7,-,TGTGCCAGCAGCCGGCCTCTAGCGGGAGTGCGTGAGCAGTACTTC,CASSRPLAGVREQYF
TRBV5-1,-,TRBJ1-4,-,TGCGCCAGCAGCTTGCTGGGGGAAGGTAATGAAAAACTGTTTTTT,CASSLLGEGNEKLFF
TRBV2,TRBD2,TRBJ2-2,few,TGTGCCAGCATAGCGGGAGGTCCATTCACCGGGGAGCTGTTTTTT,CASIAGGPFTGELFF
TRBV28,TRBD1,TRBJ1-1,many,TGTGCCAGCAGTCCTCACAGGGGGCGAAGTAACACTGAAGCTTTCTTT,CASSPHRGRSNTEAFF
TRBV20-1,-,TRBJ2-3,few,TGCAGTGCTAGAGGTCCTTTGTTAGATACGCAGTATTTT,CSARGPLLDTQYF
TRBV7-3,TRBD1,TRBJ2-2,few,TGTGCCAGCAGCTCACAAGGGACAGGGGGAACCGGGGAGCTGTTTTTT,CASSSQGTGGTGELFF
TRBV14,-,TRBJ2-5,few,TGTGCCAGCAGCCCGCAGCGTCGTGAAGAGACCCAGTACTTC,CASSPQRREETQYF
TRBV10-1,-,TRBJ2-3,-,TGCGCCAGCAGTGGCCTGGACACAGATACGCAGTATTTT,CASSGLDTDTQYF
TRBV19,-,TRBJ2-2,-,TGTGCCAGTAGTACCGGGCGTTTGATCACCGGGGAGCTGTTTTTT,CASSTGRLITGELFF
TRBV11-2,-,TRBJ1-2,-,TGTGCCAGCAGCTTGTCTCGCCCTGGGGGGGCCTATGGCTACACCTTC,CASSLSRPGGAYGYTF
TRBV6-2/TRBV6-3,TRBD2,TRBJ2-1,-,TGTACCAGCAACCCAGCGGGAGGGCCGTCTGATGAGCAGTTCTTC,CTSNPAGGPSDEQFF
TRBV6-1,-,TRBJ2-3,many,TGTGCCAGCAGTCCTAGCCCCCTGGGGGCCGATACGCAGTATTTT,CASSPSPLGADTQYF
TRBV5-5,-,TRBJ1-1,many,TGTGCCAGCAGCCCCATGACCGGGGGTCAAACTGAAGCTTTCTTT,CASSPMTGGQTEAFF
TRBV18,-,TRBJ1-6,few,TGTGCCAGCTCACCAGGGGGTAGTTCTGGTTCACCCCTCCACTTT,CASSPGGSSGSPLHF
TRBV2,TRBD1,TRBJ2-7,-,TGTGCCAGCAATGGACAGGGGCTTTCGGGAGAGCAGTACTTC,CASNGQGLSGEQYF
TRBV27,-,TRBJ2-3,many,TGTGCCAGCAGTTTAAGTTCCGGGAGCACAGATACGCAGTATTTT,CASSLSSGSTDTQYF
TRBV12-3/TRBV12-4,TRBD1,TRBJ2-1,-,TGTGCCAGCAGTACCGGGACAGCCTACAATGAGCAGTTCTTC,CASSTGTAYNEQFF
TRBV20-1,-,TRBJ2-2,-,TGCAGTGCTCTAACCGGGGTCACCGGGGAGCTGTTTTTT,CSALTGVTGELFF
TRBV5-1,-,TRBJ1-6,-,TGCGCCAGCAGCTTTTTGCTAAATAATTCACCCCTCCACTTT,CASSFLLNNSPLHF
TRBV12-3/TRBV12-4,TRBD1,TRBJ2-3,many,TGTGCCAGCAGGCGGACAGGGGGAACAGATACGCAGTATTTT,CASRRTGGTDTQYF
TRBV24-1,-,TRBJ2-1,many,TGTGCCACCAGCCACGGCCACTACAATGAGCAGTTCTTC,CATSHGHYNEQFF
TRBV20-1,TRBD2,TRBJ2-5,many,TGCAGTGCTAGTCTCCCACTAGCGGGACAAGAGACCCAGTACTTC,CSASLPLAGQETQYF
TRBV2,-,TRBJ1-5,many,TGTGCCAGCAGTGAAGTTGTCGGCGACAATCAGCCCCAGCATTTT,CASSEVVGDNQPQHF
TRBV2,TRBD2,TRBJ2-1,many,TGTGCCAGCAGAGGGGGACTAGCGGTCTACAATGAGCAGTTCTTC,CASRGGLAVYNEQFF
TRBV27,-,TRBJ2-7,few,TGTGCCAGCAGTTCTTTCAGGGGCCGACCCTACGAGCAGTACTTC,CASSSFRGRPYEQYF
TRBV11-1,TRBD2,TRBJ2-7,-,TGTGCCAGCAGCTTAGAGGGACTAGCGGGAGGAAAAAACTCCTACGAGCAGTACTTC,CASSLEGLAGGKNSYEQYF
TRBV14,-,TRBJ2-2,few,TGTGCCAGCAGCCCATTTATGGACACCGGGGAGCTGTTTTTT,CASSPFMDTGELFF
TRBV15,-,TRBJ1-1,few,TGTGCCACCAGCAGAGGCAGGTCGAACACTGAAGCTTTCTTT,CATSRGRSNTEAFF
TRBV20-1,-,TRBJ1-1,many,TGCAGTGCCCCTGCAAGAGACACTGAAGCTTTCTTT,CSAPARDTEAFF
TRBV6-6,-,TRBJ1-1,many,TGTGCCAGCAGTTACCGGACAGCGCGAAGGGACACTGAAGCTTTCTTT,CASSYRTARRDTEAFF
TRBV28,-,TRBJ1-1,many,TGTGCCAGCAGTTTACCGGGCCGAAAAGCTTTCTTT,CASSLPGRKAFF
TRBV11-2,-,TRBJ1-4,many,TGTGCCAGCAGCTCCCTGAGATCTTCGAGGGGAAATGAAAAACTGTTTTTT,CASSSLRSSRGNEKLFF
TRBV12-5,-,TRBJ2-2,-,TGTGCTAGTGGTTTGGTACTTGAGGGAGAAGCCGGGGAGCTGTTTTTT,CASGLVLEGEAGELFF
TRBV5-1,TRBD2,TRBJ2-1,many,TGCGCCAGCAGCCGGGACCTAGCGGGGGTCAATGAGCAGTTCTTC,CASSRDLAGVNEQFF
TRBV27,-,TRBJ2-7,many,TGTGCCAGCAGTTTCGAGGTCGGGGGCGAGCAGTACTTC,CASSFEVGGEQYF